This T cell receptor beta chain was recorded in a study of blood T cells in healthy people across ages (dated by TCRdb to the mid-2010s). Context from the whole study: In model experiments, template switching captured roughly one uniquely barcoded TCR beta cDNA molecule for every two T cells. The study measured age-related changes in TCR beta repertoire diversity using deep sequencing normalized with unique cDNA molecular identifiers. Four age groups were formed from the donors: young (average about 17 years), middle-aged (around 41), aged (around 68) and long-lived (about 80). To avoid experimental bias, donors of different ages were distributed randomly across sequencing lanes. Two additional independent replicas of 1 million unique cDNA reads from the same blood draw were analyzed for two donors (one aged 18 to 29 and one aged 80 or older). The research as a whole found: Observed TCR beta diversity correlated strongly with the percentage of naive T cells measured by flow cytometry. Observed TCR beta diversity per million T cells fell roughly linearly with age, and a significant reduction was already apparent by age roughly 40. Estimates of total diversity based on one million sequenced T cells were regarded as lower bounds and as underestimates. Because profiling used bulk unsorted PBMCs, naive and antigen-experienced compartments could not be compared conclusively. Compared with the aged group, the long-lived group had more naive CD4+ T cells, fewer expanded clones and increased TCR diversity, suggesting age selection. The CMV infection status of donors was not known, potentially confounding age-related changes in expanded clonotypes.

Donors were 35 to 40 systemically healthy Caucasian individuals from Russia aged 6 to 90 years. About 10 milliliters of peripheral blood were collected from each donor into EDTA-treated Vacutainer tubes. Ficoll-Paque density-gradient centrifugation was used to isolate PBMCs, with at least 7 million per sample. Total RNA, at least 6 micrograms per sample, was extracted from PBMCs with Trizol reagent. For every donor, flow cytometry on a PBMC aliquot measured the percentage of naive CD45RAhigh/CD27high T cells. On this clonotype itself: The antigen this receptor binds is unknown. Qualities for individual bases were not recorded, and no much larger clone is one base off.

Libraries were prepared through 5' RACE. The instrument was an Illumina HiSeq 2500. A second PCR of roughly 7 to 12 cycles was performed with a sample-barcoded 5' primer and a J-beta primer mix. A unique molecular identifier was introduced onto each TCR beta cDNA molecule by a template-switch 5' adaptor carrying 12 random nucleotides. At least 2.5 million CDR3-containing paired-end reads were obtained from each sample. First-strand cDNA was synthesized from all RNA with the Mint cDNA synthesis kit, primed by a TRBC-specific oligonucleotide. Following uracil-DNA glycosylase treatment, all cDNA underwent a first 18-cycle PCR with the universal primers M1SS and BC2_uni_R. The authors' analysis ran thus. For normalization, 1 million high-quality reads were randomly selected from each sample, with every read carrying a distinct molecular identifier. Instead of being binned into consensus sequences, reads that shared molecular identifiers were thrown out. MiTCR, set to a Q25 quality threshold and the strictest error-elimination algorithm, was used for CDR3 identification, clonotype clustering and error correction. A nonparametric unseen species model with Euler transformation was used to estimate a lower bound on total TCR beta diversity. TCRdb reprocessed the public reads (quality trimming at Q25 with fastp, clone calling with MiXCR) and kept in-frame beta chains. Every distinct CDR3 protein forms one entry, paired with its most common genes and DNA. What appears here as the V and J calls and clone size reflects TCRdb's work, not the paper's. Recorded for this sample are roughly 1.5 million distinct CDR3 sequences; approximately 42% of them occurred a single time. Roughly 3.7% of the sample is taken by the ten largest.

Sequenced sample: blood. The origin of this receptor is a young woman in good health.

The DNA sequence is given as TGTGCCAGCAGCTTCCTGGAGGGGAACTATGGCTACACCTTC. Translated, it reads CASSFLEGNYGYTF. The receptor chain draws on TRBV5-6 and TRBJ1-2; the D gene is perhaps TRBD1, on 5 matching bases. The CDR3, cysteine through phenylalanine, is 14 amino acids long. Solely the CDR3 DNA is kept, with 42 bases framed from the first base. V is pared back by 2 bases and J by 2 bases, with 10 bases lying between the germline termini. CDR1 and CDR2 were assigned from the germline V gene as SGHDT and YYEEEE.